Here is one TCR beta chain with its context. Antigen specificity is unknown. This sample was taken from a study of cytomegalovirus exposure and HLA in healthy donors. An approximately 130-subject validation cohort, separate from the approximately 690-subject first cohort, supplied the donors. General study points: Investigators reported approximately 170 TCR beta chains as tied to cytomegalovirus. Most TCR sequences proved rare, with some public TCRs found in many donors. The classifier reportedly diagnosed cytomegalovirus status with high sensitivity and specificity.

V shed 5 bases and J shed 0 bases, with 9 bases lying between them. The CDR3 is 14 amino acids. Germline V CDR1 and CDR2: MDHEN, SYDVKM. Assay: immunoSEQ multiplex PCR; the TCRdb copy retains only in-frame clones and omits some. The table records 130,000 to 150,000 clones, less than 90% of them present only once. This clonotype was sampled from a woman aged 18-30 years in good health and CMV-seropositive. Sequencing input: PBMCs. The chain employs TRBV28 and TRBJ2-3, with D hard to call. The CDR3 nucleotides read TGTGCCAGCAGTCCCCGCGGTAGCACAGATACGCAGTATTTT. It is translated as CASSPRGSTDTQYF.